This T cell receptor (beta chain) originates from a study of cytomegalovirus exposure and HLA in healthy donors. Whole-study findings and limits: Associated with cytomegalovirus, according to the listing, were 150 to 200 TCR beta chains.

Germline V gene lookup returns CDR1 SGHRS and CDR2 YFSETQ. Between the trimmed V and J ends, which lost 4 bases and 0 bases, there was a span of 8 bases. The CDR3 consists of 15 residues. The primer mix had 60 Vbeta and 13 Jbeta primers. Clones were sequenced by immunoSEQ multiplex PCR, and TCRdb holds only the in-frame ones, with some missing. The top ten hold roughly 15% of the sample, which has 100,000 to 140,000 clones, approximately 79% seen once. Points on this clone: Its antigen is currently unknown.

The clonotype was recovered from a woman in her forties in good health and CMV-seropositive. The specimen sequenced was PBMCs. This chain joins TRBV5-1 and TRBJ1-6; D is unclear. The CDR3 DNA reads as TGCGCCAGCAGCCAACAGAGCTCCTATAATTCACCCCTCCACTTT. Translated: CASSQQSSYNSPLHF.